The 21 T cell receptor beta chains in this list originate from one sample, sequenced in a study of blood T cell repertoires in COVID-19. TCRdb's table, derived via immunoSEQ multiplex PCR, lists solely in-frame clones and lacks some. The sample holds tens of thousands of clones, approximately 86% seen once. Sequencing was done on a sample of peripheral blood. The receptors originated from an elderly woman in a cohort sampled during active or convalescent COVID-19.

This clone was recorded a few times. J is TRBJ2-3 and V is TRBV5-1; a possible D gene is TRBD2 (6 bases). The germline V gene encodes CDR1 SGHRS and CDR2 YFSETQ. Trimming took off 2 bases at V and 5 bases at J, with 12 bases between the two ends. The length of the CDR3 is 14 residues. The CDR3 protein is CASSFGGVGDTQYF. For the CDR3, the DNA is TGCGCCAGCAGCTTCGGGGGAGTGGGAGATACGCAGTATTTT.

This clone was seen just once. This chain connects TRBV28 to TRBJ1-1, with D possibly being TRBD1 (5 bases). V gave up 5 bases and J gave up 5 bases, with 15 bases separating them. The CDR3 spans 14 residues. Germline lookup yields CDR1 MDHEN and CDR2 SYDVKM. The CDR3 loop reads CASSVAGGRTEAFF. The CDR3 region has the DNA TGTGCCAGCAGTGTTGCGGGGGGGAGGACTGAAGCTTTCTTT.

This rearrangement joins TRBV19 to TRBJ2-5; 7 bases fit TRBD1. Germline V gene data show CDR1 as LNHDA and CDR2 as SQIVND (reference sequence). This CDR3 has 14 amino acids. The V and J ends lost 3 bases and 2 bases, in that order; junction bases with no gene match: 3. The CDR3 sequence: CASSIQGVQETQYF. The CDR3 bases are TGTGCCAGTAGTATCCAGGGGGTTCAAGAGACCCAGTACTTC. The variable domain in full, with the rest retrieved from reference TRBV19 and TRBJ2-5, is DGGITQSPKYLFRKEGQNVTLSCEQNLNHDAMYWYRQDPGQGLRLIYYSQIVNDFQKGDIAEGYSVSREKKESFPLTVTSAQKNPTAFYLCASSIQGVQETQYFGPGTRLLVL.

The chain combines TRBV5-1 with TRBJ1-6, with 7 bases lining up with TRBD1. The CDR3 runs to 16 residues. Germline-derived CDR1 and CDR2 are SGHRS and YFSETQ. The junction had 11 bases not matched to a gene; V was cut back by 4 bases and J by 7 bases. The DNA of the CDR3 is TGCGCCAGCAGCCTGAGGCCCCGGGACAGCAATTCACCCCTCCACTTT. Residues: CASSLRPRDSNSPLHF.

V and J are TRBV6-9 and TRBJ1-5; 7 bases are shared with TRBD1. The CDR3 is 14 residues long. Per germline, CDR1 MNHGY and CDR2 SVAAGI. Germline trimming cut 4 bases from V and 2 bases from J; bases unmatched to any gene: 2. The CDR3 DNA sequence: TGTGCCAGCAGTTCTACAGGGGGCAATCAGCCCCAGCATTTT. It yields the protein CASSSTGGNQPQHF.

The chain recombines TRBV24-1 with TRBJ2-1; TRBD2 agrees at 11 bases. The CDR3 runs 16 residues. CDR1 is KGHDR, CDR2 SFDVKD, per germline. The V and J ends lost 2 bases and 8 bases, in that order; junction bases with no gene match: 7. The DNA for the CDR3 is TGTGCCACCAGTGATTCAATAGCGGGAGGGCCGGATGAGCAGTTCTTC. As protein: CATSDSIAGGPDEQFF.

The CDR3 DNA sequence: TGTGCCAGCAGAGGGGGGGACTGGGGCGAGCAGTACGTC. Translating it yields CASRGGDWGEQYV. V is TRBV6-5 and J is TRBJ2-7, with a tentative D call TRBD2 (7 bases). The germline V gene encodes CDR1 MNHEY and CDR2 SVGAGI. V was cut by 6 bases and J by 6 bases, with 15 bases left in between. This CDR3 has 13 amino acids.

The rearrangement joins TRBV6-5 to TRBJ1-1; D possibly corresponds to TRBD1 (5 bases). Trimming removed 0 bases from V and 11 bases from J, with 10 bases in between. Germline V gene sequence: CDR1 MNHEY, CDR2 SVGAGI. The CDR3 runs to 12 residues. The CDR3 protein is CASSYSGGTAFF. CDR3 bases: TGTGCCAGCAGTTACTCGGGGGGGACGGCTTTCTTT.

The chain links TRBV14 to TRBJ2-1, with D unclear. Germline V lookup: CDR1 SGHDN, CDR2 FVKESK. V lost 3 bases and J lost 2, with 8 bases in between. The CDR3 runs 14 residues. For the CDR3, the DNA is TGTGCCAGCAGCCATCCGACAACCTACAATGAGCAGTTCTTC. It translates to CASSHPTTYNEQFF.

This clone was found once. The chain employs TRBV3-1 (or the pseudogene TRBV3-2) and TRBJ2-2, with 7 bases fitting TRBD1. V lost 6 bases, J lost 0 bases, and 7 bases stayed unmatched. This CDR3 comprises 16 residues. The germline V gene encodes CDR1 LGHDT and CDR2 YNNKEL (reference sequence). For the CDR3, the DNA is TGTGCCAGCAGTCAACGGACAGGAACGAACACCGGGGAGCTGTTTTTT. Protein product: CASSQRTGTNTGELFF.

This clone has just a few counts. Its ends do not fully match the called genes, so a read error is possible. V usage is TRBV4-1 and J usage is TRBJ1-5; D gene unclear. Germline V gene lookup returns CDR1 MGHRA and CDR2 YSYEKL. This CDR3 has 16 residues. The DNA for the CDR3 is TGCGCCAGCAGCAAAGAGGGAGGGTGGGGAAATCAGCCCCAGCATTTT. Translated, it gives CASSKEGGWGNQPQHF.

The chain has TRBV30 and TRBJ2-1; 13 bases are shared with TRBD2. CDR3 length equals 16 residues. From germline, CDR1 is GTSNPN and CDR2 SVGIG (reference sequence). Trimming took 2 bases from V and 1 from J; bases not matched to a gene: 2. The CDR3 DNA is TGTGCCTGGAGTCGGGGACTAGCGGGGTCCTACAATGAGCAGTTCTTC. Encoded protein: CAWSRGLAGSYNEQFF. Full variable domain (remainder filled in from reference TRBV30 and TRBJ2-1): SQTIHQWPATLVQPVGSPLSLECTVEGTSNPNLYWYRQAAGRGLQLLFYSVGIGQISSEVPQNLSASRPQDRQFILSSKKLLLSDSGFYLCAWSRGLAGSYNEQFFGPGTRLTVL.

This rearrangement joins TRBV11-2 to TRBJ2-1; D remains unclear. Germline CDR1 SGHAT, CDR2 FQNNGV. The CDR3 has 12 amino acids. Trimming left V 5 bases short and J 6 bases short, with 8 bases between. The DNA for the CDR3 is TGTGCCAGCAGCCTTCTAAGCAATGAGCAGTTCTTC. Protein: CASSLLSNEQFF.

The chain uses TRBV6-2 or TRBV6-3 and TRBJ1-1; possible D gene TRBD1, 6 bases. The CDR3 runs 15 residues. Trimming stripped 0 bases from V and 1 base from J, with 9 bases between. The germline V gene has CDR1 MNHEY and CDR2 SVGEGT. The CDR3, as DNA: TGTGCCAGCAGTTACTCGGCACAGGGGAACACTGAAGCTTTCTTT. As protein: CASSYSAQGNTEAFF.

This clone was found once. In DNA, the CDR3 is TGTGCCAGCAGTCCTCGAGGAGGGACTAGCGGGCGATACTCCTACGAGCAGTACTTC. It yields the protein CASSPRGGTSGRYSYEQYF. The J gene is TRBJ2-7, the V gene TRBV6-6; 12 positions agree with TRBD2. This CDR3 spans 19 amino acids. With 5 bases clipped from V and 0 bases from J, the junction kept 14 bases outside the gene matches. From germline, CDR1 is MNHNY and CDR2 SVGAGI (reference sequence).

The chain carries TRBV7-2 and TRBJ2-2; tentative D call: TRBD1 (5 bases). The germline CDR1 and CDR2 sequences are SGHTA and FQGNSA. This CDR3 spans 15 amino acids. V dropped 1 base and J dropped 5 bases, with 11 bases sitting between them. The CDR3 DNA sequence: TGTGCCAGCAGCTTAGGGGCAGGGAAGACCGGGGAGCTGTTTTTT. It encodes CASSLGAGKTGELFF.

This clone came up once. The CDR3 sequence is CASSRGGKERTEAFF. For the CDR3, the DNA is TGTGCCAGCAGCAGGGGGGGCAAGGAGAGGACTGAAGCTTTCTTT. This chain joins TRBV9 and TRBJ1-1; the D gene is possibly TRBD1 (6 bases). This CDR3 has 15 amino acids. Germline-derived CDR1 and CDR2 are SGDLS and YYNGEE. V lost 4 bases and J lost 5, with 18 bases in between.

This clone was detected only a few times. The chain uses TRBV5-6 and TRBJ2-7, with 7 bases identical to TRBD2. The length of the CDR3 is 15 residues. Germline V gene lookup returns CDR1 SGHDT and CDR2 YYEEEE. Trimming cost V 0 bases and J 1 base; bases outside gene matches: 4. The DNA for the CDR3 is TGTGCCAGCAGCTTGGCCCGGGGGGATTCCTACGAGCAGTACGTC. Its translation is CASSLARGDSYEQYV.

DNA for the CDR3: TGCGCCAGCAGCATCCTGACAGGGGGGGCAGATACGCAGTATTTT. It codes for CASSILTGGADTQYF. This sequence joins TRBV5-1 and TRBJ2-3; 9 nucleotides line up with TRBD1. The V segment lost 4 bases and the J segment 4 bases; nucleotides outside the gene matches: 7. The CDR3 length is 15 residues. Germline-derived CDR1 and CDR2 are SGHRS and YFSETQ. The full variable domain, with the rest looked up from reference TRBV5-1 and TRBJ2-3, is KAGVTQTPRYLIKTRGQQVTLSCSPISGHRSVSWYQQTPGQGLQFLFEYFSETQRNKGNFPGRFSGRQFSNSRSEMNVSTLELGDSALYLCASSILTGGADTQYFGPGTRLTVL.

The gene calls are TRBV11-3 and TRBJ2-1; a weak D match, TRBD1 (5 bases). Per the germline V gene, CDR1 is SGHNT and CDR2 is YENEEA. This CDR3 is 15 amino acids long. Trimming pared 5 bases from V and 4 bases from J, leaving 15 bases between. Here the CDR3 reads CASSPPGWTYNEQFF. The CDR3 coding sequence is TGTGCCAGCAGCCCCCCGGGTTGGACATACAATGAGCAGTTCTTC.

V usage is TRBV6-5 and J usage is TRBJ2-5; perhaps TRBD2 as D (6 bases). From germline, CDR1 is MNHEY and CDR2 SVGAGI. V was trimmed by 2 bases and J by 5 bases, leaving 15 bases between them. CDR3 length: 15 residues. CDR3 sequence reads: CASSYGLSGGETQYF. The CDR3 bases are TGTGCCAGCAGTTACGGGCTATCCGGAGGGGAGACCCAGTACTTC.